What follows are 30 T cell receptor beta chains derived from one specimen sequenced in a study of cytomegalovirus exposure and HLA in healthy donors. The method was immunoSEQ multiplex PCR; TCRdb's version includes in-frame clones alone and lacks a portion of them. The top ten clones hold less than 1.5% of a sample with 95,000 to 150,000 clones, approximately 94% of them seen once. Sequenced: PBMCs. The receptors derive from a woman aged 18-29 years in good health and CMV-seronegative.

The V call is TRBV10-3, the J call TRBJ1-1; D possibly corresponds to TRBD1 (6 bases). The CDR3 has 12 amino acids. Germline V lookup: CDR1 ENHRY, CDR2 SYGVKD. The V gene lost 6 bases and the J gene lost 8 bases, with 13 bases spanning the gap. The DNA for the CDR3 is TGTGCCATCAGAGACCAGGGGAAAGAAGCTTTCTTT. Residues: CAIRDQGKEAFF.

This chain links TRBV6-5 with TRBJ1-2, with D unresolved. CDR3 length equals 13 residues. CDR1 and CDR2 (germline): MNHEY, SVGAGI. The germline V and J ends were trimmed by 5 bases and 3 bases, with 10 bases remaining between them. CDR3 loop: CASSDGEYYGYTF. CDR3 in DNA: TGTGCCAGCAGTGACGGGGAGTACTATGGCTACACCTTC.

The chain is built from TRBV4-1 and TRBJ2-5; D gene unclear. Germline-derived CDR1 and CDR2 are MGHRA and YSYEKL. This CDR3 contains 16 residues. V was cut by 4 bases and J by 1 base, with 16 bases left in between. CDR3 DNA: TGCGCCAGCAGCCGAAACCCGGGTCAACTCCAAGAGACCCAGTACTTC. This encodes CASSRNPGQLQETQYF.

CDR3 sequence reads: CASSLDRDTYYEQYF. As DNA, the CDR3 is TGCGCCAGCAGCTTGGACCGGGACACCTACTACGAGCAGTACTTC. This chain uses TRBV5-1 with TRBJ2-7; maybe TRBD1 (6 bases). Trimming stripped 0 bases from V and 3 bases from J, with 13 bases between. Germline V gives CDR1 SGHRS, CDR2 YFSETQ. The CDR3 length is 15 residues. Using reference TRBV5-1 and TRBJ2-7 for the parts outside the CDR3, the full variable domain is KAGVTQTPRYLIKTRGQQVTLSCSPISGHRSVSWYQQTPGQGLQFLFEYFSETQRNKGNFPGRFSGRQFSNSRSEMNVSTLELGDSALYLCASSLDRDTYYEQYFGPGTRLTVT.

The gene calls are TRBV6-5 and TRBJ1-2, with unresolved D. This CDR3 region has 13 residues. Germline CDR1 MNHEY, CDR2 SVGAGI. The V end lost 2 bases, the J end lost 2 bases, and 6 bases lay between the germline ends. CDR3 amino acids: CASSYHLNYGYTF. CDR3 bases: TGTGCCAGCAGTTACCACCTAAACTATGGCTACACCTTC.

The genes are TRBV6-6 and TRBJ1-5, with 7 bases that match TRBD1. Germline CDR1 is MNHNY and CDR2 is SVGAGI (reference sequence). V dropped 10 bases and J dropped 3; count of bases not matched to a gene: 9. CDR3 length equals 14 residues. This CDR3 is CATTGQGVNQPQHF. The CDR3 DNA reads TGTGCCACCACGGGGCAGGGGGTCAATCAGCCCCAGCATTTT.

V gene TRBV5-1 combines with J gene TRBJ1-5; D uncertain. From germline, CDR1 is SGHRS and CDR2 YFSETQ. Trimming removed 2 bases from V and 6 bases from J, with 9 bases in between. There are 13 residues in the CDR3. CDR3 in DNA: TGCGCCAGCAGCTTAACCGGTAGTCAGCCCCAGCATTTT. This gives the protein CASSLTGSQPQHF.

The chain joins TRBV28 to TRBJ1-5; D unresolved. CDR1 and CDR2 from the germline V gene are MDHEN and SYDVKM. The CDR3 extends over 15 amino acids. Between the trimmed V and J ends, which lost 2 bases and 4 bases, there was a span of 12 bases. The CDR3 reads CASSLGGRRNQPQHF. The DNA for the CDR3 is TGTGCCAGCAGTTTAGGCGGGAGGAGGAATCAGCCCCAGCATTTT.

The J gene is TRBJ1-4, the V gene TRBV6-1; D gene ambiguous. The CDR3 loop spans 14 amino acids. Germline V gene sequence: CDR1 MNHNS, CDR2 SASEGT. Trimming shortened V by 2 bases and J by 5 bases, and 9 bases separated the two germline ends. As DNA, the CDR3 is TGTGCCAGCAGTGAAACCCAGTACAATGAAAAACTGTTTTTT. This sequence encodes CASSETQYNEKLFF.

The rearrangement links TRBV28 to TRBJ1-2; D is unclear. V was clipped by 5 bases and J by 9 bases, with 22 bases between them. CDR3 length equals 15 residues. Germline V gene lookup returns CDR1 MDHEN and CDR2 SYDVKM. The CDR3 nucleotides read TGTGCCAGCAGTCTCCCGAAGTCGCGAATAGCTAGCTACACCTTC. This codes for CASSLPKSRIASYTF.

Comment on this clone: The same CDR3 arises from other DNA sequences in this sample as well. The chain is built from TRBV2 and TRBJ1-5; D remains unclear. Germline CDR1 is SNHLY and CDR2 is FYNNEI. V lost 6 bases to trimming and J lost 2 bases, with 8 bases between them. The CDR3 is 13 residues long. The CDR3 loop is CASRRGGNQPQHF. The CDR3 DNA reads TGTGCCAGCAGGCGCGGTGGCAATCAGCCCCAGCATTTT. Supplemented by reference TRBV2 and TRBJ1-5, the full variable domain reads EPEVTQTPSHQVTQMGQEVILRCVPISNHLYFYWYRQILGQKVEFLVSFYNNEISEKSEIFDDQFSVERPDGSNFTLKIRSTKLEDSAMYFCASRRGGNQPQHFGDGTRLSIL.

This chain uses TRBV11-3 with TRBJ1-2; D possibly corresponds to TRBD1 (5 bases). This CDR3 contains 12 residues. V was shortened by 5 bases and J by 6 bases, with 10 bases between the two germline ends. Germline V lookup: CDR1 SGHNT, CDR2 YENEEA. The CDR3 sequence: CASSRGGDGYTF. The CDR3 nucleotides are TGTGCCAGCAGCCGGGGGGGGGATGGCTACACCTTC.

The rearrangement joins TRBV19 to TRBJ2-5, with D maybe TRBD1 (6 bases). Germline V gene lookup returns CDR1 LNHDA and CDR2 SQIVND (reference sequence). Between the trimmed V and J ends, which lost 4 bases and 5 bases, there was a span of 14 bases. The CDR3 is 14 residues long. The CDR3 here is CASSRTVKKETQYF. The CDR3 region has the DNA TGTGCCAGTAGTAGGACAGTCAAGAAGGAGACCCAGTACTTC.

This clone appeared a single time. The chain has TRBV6-1 and TRBJ1-1, with D possibly being TRBD1 (6 bases). Trimming cost V 5 bases and J 2 bases, with 12 bases left between them. The length of the CDR3 is 14 residues. Germline CDR1 reads MNHNS; CDR2 reads SASEGT. The CDR3 nucleotides are TGTGCCAGCAGTCTGACAGGAATCAACACTGAAGCTTTCTTT. As protein: CASSLTGINTEAFF.

The V call is TRBV27, the J call TRBJ1-2; D ambiguous. Trimming took 3 bases from V and 0 from J, leaving 11 bases between them. The CDR3 sequence is 15 residues long. Germline V CDR1 and CDR2: MNHEY, SMNVEV (reference sequence). The CDR3 reads CASSFGGPANYGYTF. CDR3 nucleotides: TGTGCCAGCAGTTTTGGAGGGCCTGCTAACTATGGCTACACCTTC.

This chain links TRBV10-3 with TRBJ2-2; 7 bases map to TRBD2. Germline loops: CDR1 ENHRY, CDR2 SYGVKD. The ends lost 0 bases at V and 5 bases at J; junction bases unmatched: 9. The CDR3 length is 17 residues. CDR3 sequence: CAISESAGNRMTGELFF. In DNA form, the CDR3 reads TGTGCCATCAGTGAGTCAGCGGGAAACAGAATGACCGGGGAGCTGTTTTTT.

This sequence joins TRBV5-1 and TRBJ2-7; the match to TRBD2 covers 16 bases. Looked up from germline, CDR1 is SGHRS and CDR2 is YFSETQ. The V gene end was trimmed by 4 bases and the J gene end by 3 bases; junction bases not matched to a gene: 10. This CDR3 has 18 residues. For the CDR3, the DNA is TGCGCCAGCAGCCCCACCGGGACTAGCGGGGGGGCATACTACGAGCAGTACTTC. Translation gives CASSPTGTSGGAYYEQYF.

The rearrangement uses TRBV30 and TRBJ2-1; D gene unclear. V lost 2 bases and J lost 3, with 8 bases in between. Looked up from germline, CDR1 is GTSNPN and CDR2 is SVGIG (reference sequence). This CDR3 is 13 amino acids long. DNA for the CDR3: TGTGCCTGGAGTTTGGGCTACTACAATGAGCAGTTCTTC. Translating it yields CAWSLGYYNEQFF.

The chain recombines TRBV5-1 with TRBJ2-2; 11 nucleotides align to TRBD2. CDR1 and CDR2 (germline): SGHRS, YFSETQ. V shed 4 bases, J shed 6 bases, and the junction held 8 bases outside the gene matches. This CDR3 region has 16 residues. CDR3: CASSALAGDTAGELFF. The CDR3 nucleotides are TGCGCCAGCAGCGCACTAGCGGGAGACACGGCCGGGGAGCTGTTTTTT.

The chain recombines TRBV2 with TRBJ2-3, with 9 nucleotides matching TRBD1. This CDR3 spans 15 amino acids. Unmatched junction bases numbered 4, after V lost 3 bases and J lost 3 bases. Germline V gives CDR1 SNHLY, CDR2 FYNNEI. The DNA for the CDR3 is TGTGCCAGCAGTGATTGGGACAGGGCTACAGATACGCAGTATTTT. Its protein is CASSDWDRATDTQYF.

The genes are TRBV9 and TRBJ2-2; perhaps TRBD1 as D (6 bases). Germline loops: CDR1 SGDLS, CDR2 YYNGEE. There are 14 residues in the CDR3. Trimming removed 0 bases from V and 3 bases from J, with 6 bases in between. CDR3 nucleotides: TGTGCCAGCAGCGTAGACAGGGACACCGGGGAGCTGTTTTTT. It is translated as CASSVDRDTGELFF.

CDR3 region: CASSYSIDEQFF. For the CDR3, the DNA is TGTGCCAGCAGTTATTCGATAGATGAGCAGTTCTTC. The rearrangement links TRBV6-6 to TRBJ2-1, with unresolved D. The CDR3 loop spans 12 amino acids. The V gene lost 3 bases and the J gene lost 8 bases, with 8 bases spanning the gap. Per germline, CDR1 MNHNY and CDR2 SVGAGI (reference sequence).

A note on this clone: Other DNA sequences in the same sample also yield this CDR3. This rearrangement joins TRBV28 to TRBJ1-1, with D possibly being TRBD1 (5 bases). The CDR3 totals 12 residues. Trimming pared 5 bases from V and 5 bases from J, leaving 9 bases between. Germline loops: CDR1 MDHEN, CDR2 SYDVKM. This chain's CDR3 is CASSLRGTEAFF. CDR3 DNA sequence: TGTGCCAGCAGTCTACGGGGGACTGAAGCTTTCTTT. Combining the CDR3 with reference TRBV28 and TRBJ1-1 gives the whole variable domain DVKVTQSSRYLVKRTGEKVFLECVQDMDHENMFWYRQDPGLGLRLIYFSYDVKMKEKGDIPEGYSVSREKKERFSLILESASTNQTSMYLCASSLRGTEAFFGQGTRLTVV.

CDR3 amino acids: CASSEQAANTEAFF. The CDR3 coding sequence is TGTGCCAGCAGCGAACAGGCTGCGAACACTGAAGCTTTCTTT. V gene TRBV2 combines with J gene TRBJ1-1, with D possibly matching TRBD1 (5 bases). The CDR3 totals 14 residues. Germline V gene lookup returns CDR1 SNHLY and CDR2 FYNNEI. Trimming left V 6 bases short and J 1 base short, with 12 bases between.

The rearrangement joins TRBV30 to TRBJ2-3; perhaps TRBD1 as D (6 bases). Germline V gene sequence: CDR1 GTSNPN, CDR2 SVGIG (reference sequence). With 5 bases removed from V and 2 bases from J, the gap between germline ends came to 8 bases. The CDR3 contains 12 residues. CDR3 nucleotide sequence: TGTGCCTGGGGACAGATCACAGATACGCAGTATTTT. Translating gives CAWGQITDTQYF.

J is TRBJ2-3 and V is TRBV5-1, with a weak D call TRBD2 (5 bases). The CDR3 totals 15 residues. Germline CDR1 SGHRS, CDR2 YFSETQ. Trimming shortened V by 7 bases and J by 2 bases, and 17 bases separated the two germline ends. The CDR3 DNA reads as TGCGCCAGCGCCCGCCGTCCGGAGGACACAGATACGCAGTATTTT. Amino acids: CASARRPEDTDTQYF. The full variable domain, in which reference TRBV5-1 and TRBJ2-3 provide the parts outside the CDR3, is KAGVTQTPRYLIKTRGQQVTLSCSPISGHRSVSWYQQTPGQGLQFLFEYFSETQRNKGNFPGRFSGRQFSNSRSEMNVSTLELGDSALYLCASARRPEDTDTQYFGPGTRLTVL.

The rearrangement links TRBV19 to TRBJ2-2, with D maybe TRBD1 (6 bases). The V gene lost 1 base and the J gene lost 4 bases, with 13 bases spanning the gap. The CDR3 runs 16 residues. Germline-derived CDR1 and CDR2 are LNHDA and SQIVND (reference sequence). The CDR3 here is CASSIGGTSVTGELFF. CDR3 DNA sequence: TGTGCCAGTAGTATAGGGGGGACATCAGTCACCGGGGAGCTGTTTTTT.

The chain links TRBV28 to TRBJ2-5, with 8 bases matching TRBD2. CDR3 length: 15 residues. Unmatched junction bases numbered 6, after V lost 5 bases and J lost 1 base. From germline, CDR1 is MDHEN and CDR2 SYDVKM. CDR3 coding DNA: TGTGCCAGCAGTGCCGGGGGGGGGTTCCAAGAGACCCAGTACTTC. Protein product: CASSAGGGFQETQYF.

This clone was seen only a few times. The V call is TRBV27, the J call TRBJ2-1; tentative D call: TRBD2 (6 bases). Trimming shortened V by 1 base and J by 0 bases, and 10 bases separated the two germline ends. Germline V lookup: CDR1 MNHEY, CDR2 SMNVEV (reference sequence). The CDR3 contains 16 residues. CDR3 nucleotide sequence: TGTGCCAGCAGTTTATTCGGGGGAAGCTCCTACAATGAGCAGTTCTTC. This codes for CASSLFGGSSYNEQFF.

The chain combines TRBV9 with TRBJ2-3; 14 nucleotides line up with TRBD2. This CDR3 contains 17 residues. Germline assignment: CDR1 SGDLS and CDR2 YYNGEE. V lost 2 bases and J lost 2; bases outside the gene matches: 4. The CDR3 DNA sequence: TGTGCCAGCAGCGTGACTAGCGGGGGGGTTATCACAGATACGCAGTATTTT. Its translation: CASSVTSGGVITDTQYF.